The entry below describes one TCR beta chain. This specimen comes from a study of blood T cell repertoires in COVID-19. Cohort placement rested on clinical history that participants reported themselves. Here immunoSEQ multiplex PCR was the method, and the copy in TCRdb shows in-frame clones only, minus some. Here the sample spans roughly 500,000 clones, roughly nine tenths being singletons. The sequenced sample consisted of PBMCs or T cells enriched from blood (not recorded which). The receptor was isolated from a woman in her sixties who had recovered from COVID-19.

The DNA for the CDR3 is TGTGCCAGCAGTTACTCGAGAGGGTCTGGAAACACCATATATTTT. Encoded protein: CASSYSRGSGNTIYF. The genes are TRBV6-5 and TRBJ1-3, with D unresolved. This CDR3 is 15 amino acids long. V dropped 0 bases and J dropped 1 base, with 7 bases sitting between them. Looked up from germline, CDR1 is MNHEY and CDR2 is SVGAGI.